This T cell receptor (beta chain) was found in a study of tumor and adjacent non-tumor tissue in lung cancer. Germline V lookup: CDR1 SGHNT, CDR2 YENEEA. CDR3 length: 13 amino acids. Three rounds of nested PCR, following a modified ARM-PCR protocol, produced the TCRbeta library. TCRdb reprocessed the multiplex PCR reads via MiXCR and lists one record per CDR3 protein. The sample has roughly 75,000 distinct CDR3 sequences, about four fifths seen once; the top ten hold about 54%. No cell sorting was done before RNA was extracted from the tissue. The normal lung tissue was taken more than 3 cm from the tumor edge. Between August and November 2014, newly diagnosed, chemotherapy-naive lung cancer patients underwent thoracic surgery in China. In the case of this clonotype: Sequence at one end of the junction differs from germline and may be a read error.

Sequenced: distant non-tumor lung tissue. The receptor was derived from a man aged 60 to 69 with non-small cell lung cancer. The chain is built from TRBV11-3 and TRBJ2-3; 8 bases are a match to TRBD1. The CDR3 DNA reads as TGCGCCAGCAGCTCTCAGGGGGCATATACGCAGTATTTT. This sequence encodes CASSSQGAYTQYF. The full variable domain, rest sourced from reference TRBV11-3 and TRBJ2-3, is EAGVVQSPRYKIIEKKQPVAFWCNPISGHNTLYWYLQNLGQGPELLIRYENEEAVDDSQLPKDRFSAERLKGVDSTLKIQPAELGDSAVYLCASSSQGAYTQYFGPGTRLTVL.